Listed below are T cell receptor beta chains from one sample, sequenced in a study of T cell changes during pregnancy in multiple sclerosis. Sequenced by immunoSEQ multiplex PCR; TCRdb stores in-frame clones only, minus some. Of 53,000 or so clones in the sample, 85% to 95% are singletons; the top ten hold just under 0.6%. This material consisted of CD4+ T cells from peripheral blood mononuclear cells, taken in the second trimester of pregnancy. Every receptor here comes from a female donor with multiple sclerosis, enrolled in a pregnancy study. Both conserved end residues are part of each CDR3. The D gene is left open where the match is weak. The size field is filled for only some rows; it gives once, few, many or a size class.

j_call | clone_size | d_call | v_call | cdr3_aa | cdr3_nt
TRBJ2-7 | . | TRBD2 | TRBV4-2 | CASSQGVASGHLAEQYF | TGTGCCAGCAGCCAAGGAGTGGCTAGCGGCCATCTAGCGGAGCAGTACTTC
TRBJ1-5 | . | TRBD1 | TRBV7-2 | CASSAGQGRYSNQPQHF | TGTGCCAGCAGCGCCGGACAGGGAAGATATAGCAATCAGCCCCAGCATTTT
TRBJ2-7 | . | . | TRBV5-1 | CASSTGYEQYF | TGCGCCAGCAGCACGGGCTACGAGCAGTACTTC
TRBJ1-2 | . | TRBD1 | TRBV19 | CASSIRTGGYGYTF | TGTGCCAGTAGTATTCGGACAGGGGGCTACGGCTACACCTTC
TRBJ1-5 | . | . | TRBV5-6 | CASSLFPWEQPQHF | TGTGCCAGCAGCTTGTTCCCCTGGGAGCAGCCCCAGCATTTT
TRBJ2-1 | once | TRBD2 | TRBV9 | CASSVDGASGGDEQFF | TGTGCCAGCAGCGTAGATGGAGCTAGCGGGGGAGATGAGCAGTTCTTC
TRBJ2-3 | once | TRBD2 | TRBV5-4 | CASSTGGTDTQYF | TGTGCCAGCAGCACGGGGGGGACAGATACGCAGTATTTT
TRBJ1-1 | . | TRBD1 | TRBV23-1 | CASSRDRARDTEAFF | TGCGCCAGCAGCCGAGACAGGGCAAGGGACACTGAAGCTTTCTTT
TRBJ2-1 | . | . | TRBV18 | CASSPRAGTEQFF | TGTGCCAGCTCACCACGAGCGGGTACAGAGCAGTTCTTC
TRBJ1-2 | . | . | TRBV2 | CASILGLTNYGYTF | TGTGCCAGCATTCTGGGCCTCACTAACTATGGCTACACCTTC
TRBJ1-1 | . | . | TRBV19 | CASSEAVNTEAFF | TGTGCCAGTAGTGAGGCGGTTAACACTGAAGCTTTCTTT
TRBJ1-5 | . | . | TRBV19 | CASRGLPINQPQHF | TGTGCCAGTAGGGGCCTGCCGATTAATCAGCCCCAGCATTTT
TRBJ2-1 | . | . | TRBV5-4 | CASSLQAYNEQFF | TGTGCCAGCAGCTTACAGGCCTACAATGAGCAGTTCTTC
TRBJ2-5 | . | . | TRBV19 | CASSIVVEGTQYF | TGTGCCAGTAGTATCGTGGTGGAGGGGACCCAGTACTTC
TRBJ1-1 | . | . | TRBV19 | CASSVGASWTVNTEAFF | TGTGCCAGTAGTGTGGGAGCTTCGTGGACAGTGAACACTGAAGCTTTCTTT
TRBJ2-7 | . | . | TRBV12-5 | CASGLPRQKGYEQYF | TGTGCTAGTGGTTTGCCCCGACAGAAAGGCTACGAGCAGTACTTC
TRBJ2-7 | . | TRBD1 | TRBV15 | CATSRGTGGFREQYF | TGTGCCACCAGCAGGGGGACAGGGGGCTTTCGGGAGCAGTACTTC
TRBJ2-5 | . | TRBD2 | TRBV7-9 | CASSYQRGGLGETQYF | TGTGCCAGCAGCTATCAGCGGGGGGGGCTCGGGGAGACCCAGTACTTC
TRBJ2-2 | . | TRBD1 | TRBV9 | CASRNGQGGNTGELFF | TGTGCCAGCAGAAATGGACAGGGCGGAAACACCGGGGAGCTGTTTTTT
TRBJ1-5 | . | TRBD1 | TRBV18 | CASSRLGTGGLGKQPQHF | TGTGCCAGCTCACGGTTGGGGACAGGGGGTTTGGGCAAGCAGCCCCAGCATTTT
TRBJ1-1 | . | . | TRBV4-1 | CASSQDSGLNTEAFF | TGCGCCAGCAGCCAAGATTCGGGACTCAACACTGAAGCTTTCTTT
TRBJ1-1 | . | . | TRBV27 | CASSSSWQPRRGLEAFF | TGTGCCAGCAGTTCCTCCTGGCAGCCTCGCCGCGGGCTTGAAGCTTTCTTT
TRBJ1-1 | . | TRBD1 | TRBV29-1 | CSVARDRGANTEAFF | TGCAGCGTTGCCCGGGACAGGGGGGCGAACACTGAAGCTTTCTTT
TRBJ1-2 | . | . | TRBV10-3 | CAISERGGSFYGYTF | TGTGCCATCAGTGAGCGCGGAGGATCTTTCTATGGCTACACCTTC
TRBJ2-3 | . | TRBD2 | TRBV4-3 | CASSQDRIRASGGADTQYF | TGCGCCAGCAGCCAAGATCGTATCAGGGCTAGCGGGGGGGCAGATACGCAGTATTTT
TRBJ2-1 | . | . | TRBV5-6 | CASSLRGAPYNEQFF | TGTGCCAGCAGCTTACGGGGGGCCCCCTACAATGAGCAGTTCTTC
TRBJ2-1 | . | . | TRBV5-6 | CASSSRVEQFF | TGTGCCAGCAGCTCCCGGGTTGAGCAGTTCTTC
TRBJ2-6 | . | . | TRBV7-3 | CASSSQGSLTSGANVLTF | TGTGCCAGCAGCTCGCAGGGGTCCCTTACCTCTGGGGCCAACGTCCTGACTTTC
TRBJ2-1 | . | TRBD2 | TRBV4-2 | CASSQESGGPPYNEQFF | TGTGCCAGCAGCCAAGAAAGCGGGGGCCCCCCCTACAATGAGCAGTTCTTC
TRBJ1-4 | . | TRBD1 | TRBV19 | CASRGQGSEKLFF | TGTGCCAGTCGGGGACAGGGAAGCGAAAAACTGTTTTTT
TRBJ1-5 | once | . | TRBV11-2 | CASSLAREQPQHF | TGTGCCAGCAGCTTGGCTCGGGAACAGCCCCAGCATTTT
TRBJ2-2 | . | TRBD2 | TRBV10-2 | CASRPRLASTGELFF | TGCGCCAGCAGGCCACGACTAGCGAGCACCGGGGAGCTGTTTTTT
TRBJ2-1 | . | . | TRBV25-1 | CASTPSNLLYNEQFF | TGTGCCAGCACTCCTTCCAACCTACTCTACAATGAGCAGTTCTTC
TRBJ1-2 | . | TRBD1 | TRBV14 | CASSQAGQAGLYGYTF | TGTGCCAGCAGCCAAGCGGGACAGGCCGGGCTCTATGGCTACACCTTC
TRBJ2-7 | . | TRBD2 | TRBV10-3 | CAIAPGGTYEQYF | TGTGCCATCGCCCCCGGGGGGACCTACGAGCAGTACTTC
TRBJ2-4 | few | . | TRBV6-1 | CASSVGLVKEIQYF | TGTGCCAGCAGTGTGGGACTGGTGAAGGAGATTCAGTACTTC
TRBJ2-3 | . | TRBD2 | TRBV15 | CATSKRLAGGTDTQYF | TGTGCCACCAGCAAACGACTAGCGGGGGGGACAGATACGCAGTATTTT
TRBJ2-2 | . | TRBD2 | TRBV9 | CASSVPSLGLAGELFF | TGTGCCAGCAGCGTCCCGTCCTTAGGACTAGCGGGGGAGCTGTTTTTT
TRBJ1-1 | . | . | TRBV9 | CASSVGPGGNTEAFF | TGTGCCAGCAGCGTAGGTCCGGGGGGGAACACTGAAGCTTTCTTT
TRBJ2-3 | . | . | TRBV6-1 | CASSEEVGGPYTQYF | TGTGCCAGCAGTGAAGAAGTGGGGGGGCCGTATACGCAGTATTTT
TRBJ2-7 | . | . | TRBV29-1 | CSVGLGYEQYF | TGCAGCGTTGGACTGGGCTACGAGCAGTACTTC
TRBJ1-5 | . | . | TRBV5-1 | CASSLAGENQPQHF | TGCGCCAGCAGCTTGGCGGGGGAGAATCAGCCCCAGCATTTT
TRBJ1-2 | . | . | TRBV14 | CASSQGRNYGYTF | TGTGCCAGCAGCCAAGGGCGGAACTATGGCTACACCTTC
TRBJ1-5 | . | . | TRBV6-1 | CASRRSGSNQPQHF | TGTGCCAGCAGGCGGAGCGGGTCCAATCAGCCCCAGCATTTT
TRBJ1-6 | . | . | TRBV2 | CASSPAYNSPLHF | TGTGCCAGCAGTCCAGCCTATAATTCACCCCTCCACTTT
TRBJ2-7 | . | . | TRBV9 | CASSVDREGEQYF | TGTGCCAGCAGCGTAGACAGGGAAGGCGAGCAGTACTTC
TRBJ1-1 | . | . | TRBV2 | CASSEQVNVSPEAFF | TGTGCCAGCAGTGAACAGGTGAATGTAAGCCCTGAAGCTTTCTTT
TRBJ2-3 | . | TRBD2 | TRBV6-4 | CASRRTSGGAGTDTQYF | TGTGCCAGCAGACGGACTAGCGGGGGGGCCGGCACAGATACGCAGTATTTT
TRBJ2-3 | . | TRBD2 | TRBV5-4 | CASSAGLAGLGGTDTQYF | TGTGCCAGCAGCGCCGGACTAGCGGGGCTCGGGGGCACAGATACGCAGTATTTT
TRBJ2-6 | . | . | TRBV27 | CASSLQGDIWANVLTF | TGTGCCAGCAGTTTACAAGGGGATATCTGGGCCAACGTCCTGACTTTC
TRBJ1-5 | . | . | TRBV7-9 | CASSLEGAQPQHF | TGTGCCAGCAGCTTAGAAGGGGCTCAGCCCCAGCATTTT
TRBJ1-4 | . | TRBD1 | TRBV2 | CASSSDRGEEKLFF | TGTGCCAGCAGCTCGGACAGGGGAGAGGAAAAACTGTTTTTT
TRBJ2-6 | . | . | TRBV25-1 | CASSEINSGANVLTF | TGTGCCAGCAGTGAAATTAACTCTGGGGCCAACGTCCTGACTTTC